This T cell receptor beta chain comes out of a study of OX40 agonist ivuxolimab in advanced cancers. Study as a whole: Patients with hepatocellular carcinoma, melanoma, renal cell or head and neck cancer made up the dose-escalation patients.

Profiled with immunoSEQ multiplex PCR; TCRdb holds only in-frame clones, not every one. The data show about 80,000 clones, around 84% seen once. This CDR3 region has 14 residues. Trimming pared 2 bases from V and 1 base from J, leaving 8 bases between. In germline, CDR1 is MNHNS, CDR2 SASEGT. Baseline, cycle 4 day 1, and cycle 7 day 1 were the blood sampling points. To note about this clone: Its antigen is undetermined.

Study-wide results and caveats: On average, CD8+ T cells showed a greater number of expanded clones than CD4+.

The clonotype was recovered from an adult with an advanced solid tumor such as melanoma, head and neck, liver or kidney cancer. The sequencing used CD4+ or CD8+ T cells sorted from blood, collected in a trial of the OX40 agonist ivuxolimab. The chain has TRBV6-1 and TRBJ2-5; D ambiguous. In nucleotides, the CDR3 is TGTGCCAGCAGTGAAATGGGGTTCCAAGAGACCCAGTACTTC. This codes for CASSEMGFQETQYF.